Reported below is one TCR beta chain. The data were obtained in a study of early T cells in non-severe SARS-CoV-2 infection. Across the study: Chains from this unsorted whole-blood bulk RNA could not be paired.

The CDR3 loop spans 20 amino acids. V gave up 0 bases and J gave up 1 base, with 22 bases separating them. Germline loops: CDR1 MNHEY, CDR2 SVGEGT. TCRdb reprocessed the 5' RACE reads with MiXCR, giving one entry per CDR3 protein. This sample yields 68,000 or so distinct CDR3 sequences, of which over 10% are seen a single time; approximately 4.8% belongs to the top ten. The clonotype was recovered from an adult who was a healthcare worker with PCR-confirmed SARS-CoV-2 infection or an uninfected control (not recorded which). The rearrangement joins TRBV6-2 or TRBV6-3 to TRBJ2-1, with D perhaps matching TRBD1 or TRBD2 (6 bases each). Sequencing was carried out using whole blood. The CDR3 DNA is TGTGCCAGCAGTTACTCGACTGTCGGGGGCCCGGGGTGGTCCTACAATGAGCAGTTCTTC. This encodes CASSYSTVGGPGWSYNEQFF.